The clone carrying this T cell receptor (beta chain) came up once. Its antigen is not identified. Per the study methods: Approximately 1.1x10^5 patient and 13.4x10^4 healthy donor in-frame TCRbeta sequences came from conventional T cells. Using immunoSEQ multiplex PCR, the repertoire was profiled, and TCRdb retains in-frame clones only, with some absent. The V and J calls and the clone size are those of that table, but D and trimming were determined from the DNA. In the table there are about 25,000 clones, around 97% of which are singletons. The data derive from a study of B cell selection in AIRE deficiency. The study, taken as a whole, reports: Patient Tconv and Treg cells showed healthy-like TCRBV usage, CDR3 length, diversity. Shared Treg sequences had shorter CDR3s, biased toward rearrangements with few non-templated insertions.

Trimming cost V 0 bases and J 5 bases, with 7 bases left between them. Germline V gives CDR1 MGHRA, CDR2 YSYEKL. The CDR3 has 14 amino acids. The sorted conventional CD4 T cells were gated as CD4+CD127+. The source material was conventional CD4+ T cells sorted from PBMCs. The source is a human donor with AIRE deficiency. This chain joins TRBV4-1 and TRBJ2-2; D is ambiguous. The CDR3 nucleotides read TGCGCCAGCAGCCAAGATACTGGGACCGGGGAGCTGTTTTTT. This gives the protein CASSQDTGTGELFF.